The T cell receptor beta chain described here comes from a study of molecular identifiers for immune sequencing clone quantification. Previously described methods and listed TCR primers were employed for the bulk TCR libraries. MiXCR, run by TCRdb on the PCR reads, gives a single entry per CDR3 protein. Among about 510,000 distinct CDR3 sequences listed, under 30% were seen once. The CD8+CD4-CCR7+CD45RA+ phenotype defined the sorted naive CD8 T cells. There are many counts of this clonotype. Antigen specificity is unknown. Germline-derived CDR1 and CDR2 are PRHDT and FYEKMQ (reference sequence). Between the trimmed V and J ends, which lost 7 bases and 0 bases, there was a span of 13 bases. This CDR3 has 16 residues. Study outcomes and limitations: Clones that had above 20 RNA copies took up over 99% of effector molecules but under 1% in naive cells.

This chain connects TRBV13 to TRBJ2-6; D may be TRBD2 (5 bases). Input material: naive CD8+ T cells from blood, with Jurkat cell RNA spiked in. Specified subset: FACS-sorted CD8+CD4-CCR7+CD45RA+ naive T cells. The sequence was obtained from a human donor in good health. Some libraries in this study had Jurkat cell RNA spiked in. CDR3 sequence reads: CASTSDGGSGANVLTF. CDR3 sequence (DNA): TGTGCCAGCACATCAGACGGAGGCTCTGGGGCCAACGTCCTGACTTTC.